This TCR beta chain was obtained from a study of OX40 agonist ivuxolimab in advanced cancers. Study-wide context: Ivuxolimab was a fully human IgG2 agonistic monoclonal antibody targeting the costimulatory receptor OX40 (CD134). Intravenous ivuxolimab was administered to patients every 2 weeks at six dose levels: 0.01, 0.1, 0.3, 1.5, 3 and 10 mg/kg. Of the approximately 50 dose-escalation patients, hepatocellular carcinoma was present in approximately 20, melanoma in approximately 15, renal cell carcinoma in 9 and head and neck cancer in 9. A male proportion of roughly 85% and a mean age of approximately 60 years, ranging from 23 to 79, were recorded for the dose-escalation cohort. Prior anti-PD-1, anti-PD-L1 or anti-CTLA-4 therapy was permitted, and approximately 40% of dose-escalation patients had received checkpoint inhibitors. Partial responses were achieved by three dose-escalation patients, of whom one had hepatocellular carcinoma and two had cutaneous melanoma. Peripheral TCRbeta sequencing was intended to test whether TCR sequence diversity was altered and clonal T-cell expansion was caused by ivuxolimab. The monotherapy dose-escalation portion (N = 52 patients) of the phase I ivuxolimab trial is reported in the paper. The study at large found these results: Low levels of normalized T-cell clonal expansion were also seen in some patients who did not respond. In the 0.1-3.0 mg/kg groups, partial responders were among the patients with the lowest normalized peripheral clonal expansion, particularly in CD8+ T cells. At doses of 0.1 to 3.0 mg/kg, clonal expansion of both CD4+ and CD8+ T cells in blood was seen between baseline and week 6. On average, CD8+ T cells showed more expanded clones than CD4+ T cells after ivuxolimab. Which antigens the clonally expanded peripheral T cells were specific for was not determined.

Regarding this clone: The clone's antigen remains unknown. The sample holds no much larger clone one base away, and base qualities are not on file.

Cut back by 2 bases and 4 bases, the V and J ends lie 17 bases apart. For CDR1 and CDR2, the germline V gene (reference sequence) lists MNHEY and SMNVEV. The CDR3 goes from the cysteine to the phenylalanine over 16 residues. Just the 48-base CDR3 DNA is kept, in frame starting at base 1. The trial excluded patients who had a history of autoimmune disease or who were on systemic immunosuppression. Peripheral blood for TCR sequencing was collected from all dose cohorts at baseline, on cycle 4 day 1, and on cycle 7 day 1. The samples were taken from a phase I, first-in-human, multicenter, open-label dose-escalation trial of ivuxolimab. Adults with locally advanced or metastatic head and neck squamous cell, hepatocellular, melanoma or renal cell carcinoma were enrolled in the trial. Before TCR sequencing, CD4+ T cells and CD8+ T cells from peripheral blood were sorted into separate populations. To sequence the TCRbeta CDR3 region, genomic DNA was isolated from the sorted cells. The immunoSEQ Assay was used for sequencing of TCRbeta CDR3 regions. Held by TCRdb, this immuneACCESS table contains in-frame sequences only and omits some clones. Under half of the omission traces to an unresolved V gene where checked; the cause of the rest is unknown. For this sample the table gives some 100,000 clones, of which approximately 81% were detected only once. The ten largest account for more than 0.95% of the sample.

Sequencing used CD4+ or CD8+ T cells sorted from blood, obtained in a trial of the OX40 agonist ivuxolimab. The chain links TRBV27 with TRBJ2-5; a weak D assignment points to TRBD2 (5 bases agree). The TCR comes from an adult with an advanced solid tumor such as melanoma, head and neck, liver or kidney cancer. The CDR3 protein is CASSLRGHKQVETQYF. The bases read TGTGCCAGCAGTTTAAGAGGGCACAAGCAGGTAGAGACCCAGTACTTC.